The next 3 T cell receptor beta chains were all read from a single sample in a study of PD-1 blockade in classical Hodgkin lymphoma. Sequencing was performed with immunoSEQ multiplex PCR; in TCRdb, only in-frame clones are kept and a portion is missing. The sample holds fewer than 25,000 clones, roughly nine tenths seen once. Specified time point: newly diagnosed, previously untreated cHL patient sample. From thawed PBMCs, CD4+ T cells were purified using magnetic negative selection. The specimen was CD4+ T cells from blood. The receptors stem from a human donor with classical Hodgkin lymphoma.

The rearrangement links TRBV19 to TRBJ1-2, with TRBD1 as a possible D gene (6 bases). From germline, CDR1 is LNHDA and CDR2 SQIVND (reference sequence). V was shortened by 8 bases and J by 7 bases, with 26 bases between the two germline ends. This CDR3 has 16 amino acids. The CDR3 reads CASRYRTGTPEGGYTF. The CDR3 DNA reads TGTGCCAGTCGATACCGGACCGGGACACCCGAAGGTGGCTACACCTTC.

The V call is TRBV11-3, the J call TRBJ1-1; no firm D call. The V gene's germline CDR1 is SGHNT and CDR2 YENEEA. The ends were cut back, 5 bases at V and 8 bases at J, with 15 bases in the middle. This CDR3 comprises 13 residues. The CDR3 DNA reads as TGTGCCAGCAGCATTAAGCGGCCGGGCGAAGCTTTCTTT. Protein: CASSIKRPGEAFF.

The chain links TRBV5-1 to TRBJ2-5; 11 bases agree with TRBD1. Germline assignment: CDR1 SGHRS and CDR2 YFSETQ. The CDR3 length is 16 residues. With 0 bases clipped from V and 7 bases from J, the junction kept 8 bases outside the gene matches. The CDR3 spells CASSLAGDRGYRTQYF. In DNA, the CDR3 is TGCGCCAGCAGCTTGGCCGGGGACAGGGGGTACCGGACCCAGTACTTC.